Below are 5 T cell receptor beta chains sequenced from a single sample in a study of T cell repertoires in cytomegalovirus infection. Which antigens these TCRs recognize remains unknown. TCRdb used MiXCR to reprocess the reads, holding one entry per CDR3 protein. The data hold just over 450,000 distinct CDR3 sequences, with under 55% observed a single time. The sample was cultured PBMCs, taken from culture after CMV antigen stimulation. The receptors were sampled from a human donor in good health (CMV status not recorded). Some clones in this sample may be carry-over from other donors' samples.

This clonotype has only a few counts. This chain's CDR3 is CASSPRASYNEQFF. DNA for the CDR3: TGTGCCAGCAGCCCCAGGGCTTCCTACAATGAGCAGTTCTTC. V usage is TRBV5-5 and J usage is TRBJ2-1, with D perhaps TRBD1 (5 bases). The germline gives CDR1 SGHKS, CDR2 YYEKEE (reference sequence). The germline V and J ends were trimmed by 4 bases and 1 base, with 9 bases remaining between them. The CDR3 extends over 14 amino acids.

J is TRBJ2-1 and V is TRBV19, with TRBD1 matching 9 bases. The CDR3 totals 15 residues. The junction had 7 bases not matched to a gene; V was cut back by 9 bases and J by 1 base. The V gene's germline CDR1 is LNHDA and CDR2 SQIVND (reference sequence). For the CDR3, the DNA is TGTGCCAGCAAGACAGGGGGGAGGTCCTACAATGAGCAGTTCTTC. Residues: CASKTGGRSYNEQFF.

The chain links TRBV7-9 to TRBJ1-5, with 7 bases aligning to TRBD1. Germline CDR1 and CDR2: SEHNR and FQNEAQ (reference sequence). CDR3 length: 14 residues. The trim removed 5 bases at V and 3 bases at J, leaving 4 bases unmatched. The CDR3 nucleotides read TGTGCCAGCAGCCCGGGACAGCACAATCAGCCCCAGCATTTT. This gives the protein CASSPGQHNQPQHF.

This clonotype was recorded a few times. The chain has TRBV7-4 and TRBJ2-3, with a possible D match to TRBD2 (5 bases). V gave up 4 bases and J gave up 7 bases, with 15 bases separating them. There are 14 residues in the CDR3. Germline CDR1 SGHVT, CDR2 SQSDAQ. DNA of the CDR3: TGTGCCAGCAGCTCTCGACTATCTGCAAATACGCAGTATTTT. It specifies CASSSRLSANTQYF.

This chain connects TRBV7-9 to TRBJ2-3; 7 nucleotides align to TRBD1. This CDR3 is 17 amino acids long. Germline V gene sequence: CDR1 SEHNR, CDR2 FQNEAQ (reference sequence). V dropped 7 bases and J dropped 2; count of bases not matched to a gene: 15. This CDR3 is CASILPQDRSDTDTQYF. The DNA for the CDR3 is TGTGCCAGCATCCTTCCCCAGGACAGGTCTGACACAGATACGCAGTATTTT.